This T cell receptor beta chain was identified during a study of shared clonotypes between healthy human individuals. Study-wide background: Each donor's CD4 naive and CD4 memory cells filled three plates apiece, CD8 naive two, and CD8 memory one.

The sample holds a few counts of this clone. Running of the assay took place at deep level. Produced via immunoSEQ multiplex PCR; TCRdb's table is partial and in-frame only. The sample holds 900,000 to 1,200,000 clones, 78% seen once. The sequencing input was memory CD4+ T cells from PBMCs. The subset here: CD45RA-negative fraction. The source is a man between 18 and 29 years old in good health. Some clones in this sample may be carry-over from other donors' samples.

CDR3 coding DNA: TGTGCCAGCAGCTTAAAACCCCGGGCAGGACAAGAGACCCAGTACTTC. Translating it yields CASSLKPRAGQETQYF. This chain uses TRBV7-3 with TRBJ2-5; D is uncertain. Trimming took off 1 base at V and 2 bases at J, with 14 bases between the two ends. The CDR3 length is 16 residues. Germline values: CDR1 SGHTA, CDR2 FQGTGA.